This T cell receptor (beta chain) is from a study of molecular identifiers for immune sequencing clone quantification. Study-wide results and limits: Clones above 20 RNA copies held over 98% of effector molecules, under 1% in naive cells. Reportedly, one cell's Jurkat TCR RNA was detected within 1,100,000 naive CD8 cells.

A CD8+CD4-CCR7+CD45RA+ phenotype served as the sorting definition for naive CD8 T cells. This clonotype has just a few counts. Its antigen is still unknown. With listed TCR primers and previously described methods, bulk TCR libraries were prepared. In TCRdb, the PCR reads were re-called with MiXCR into one record per CDR3 protein. Among 460,000 or so distinct CDR3 sequences listed, around 23% were seen once. V lost 3 bases to trimming and J lost 4 bases; unmatched junction nucleotides: 6. The CDR3 sequence is 15 residues long. In germline, CDR1 is MGHRA, CDR2 YSYEKL. The sequence derives from a human donor in good health. Some libraries in this study had Jurkat cell RNA spiked in. V and J are TRBV4-1 and TRBJ2-3, with TRBD1 identical over 8 bases. Sequencing was carried out using naive CD8+ T cells from blood, with Jurkat cell RNA spiked in. Noted subset: FACS-sorted CD8+CD4-CCR7+CD45RA+ naive T cells. This CDR3 is CASSHWDRNADTQYF. The CDR3 DNA is TGCGCCAGCAGCCATTGGGACAGGAATGCAGATACGCAGTATTTT.